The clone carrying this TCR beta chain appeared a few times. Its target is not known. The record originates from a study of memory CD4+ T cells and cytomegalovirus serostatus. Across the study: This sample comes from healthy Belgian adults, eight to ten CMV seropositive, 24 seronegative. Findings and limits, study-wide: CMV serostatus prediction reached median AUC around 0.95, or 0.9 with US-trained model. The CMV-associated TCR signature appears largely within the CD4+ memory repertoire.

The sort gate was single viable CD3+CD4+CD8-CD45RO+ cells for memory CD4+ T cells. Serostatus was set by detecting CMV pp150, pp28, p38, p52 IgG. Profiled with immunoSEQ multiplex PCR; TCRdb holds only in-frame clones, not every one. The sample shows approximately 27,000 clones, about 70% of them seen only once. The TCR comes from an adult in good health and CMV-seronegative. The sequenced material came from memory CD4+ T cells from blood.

The CDR3 sequence is CASSLGNRPPMNTEAFF. In DNA, the CDR3 is TGTGCCAGCAGTTTAGGAAATCGTCCTCCCATGAACACTGAAGCTTTCTTT. The chain links TRBV27 to TRBJ1-1; D is unclear. V gave up 2 bases and J gave up 0 bases, with 16 bases separating them. CDR1 and CDR2 from the germline V gene are MNHEY and SMNVEV (reference sequence). The CDR3 spans 17 residues.